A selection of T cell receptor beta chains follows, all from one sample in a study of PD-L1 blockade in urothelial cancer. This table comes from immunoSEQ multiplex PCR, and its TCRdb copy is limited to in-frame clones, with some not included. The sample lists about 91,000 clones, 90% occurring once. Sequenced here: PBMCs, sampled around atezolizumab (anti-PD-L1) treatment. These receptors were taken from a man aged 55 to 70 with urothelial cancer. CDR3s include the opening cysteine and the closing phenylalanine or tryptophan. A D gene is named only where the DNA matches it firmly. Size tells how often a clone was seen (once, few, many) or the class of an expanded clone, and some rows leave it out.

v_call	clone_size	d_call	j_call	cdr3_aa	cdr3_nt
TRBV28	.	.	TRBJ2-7	CAGSSGLSYEQYF	TGTGCCGGTAGTTCGGGTCTTTCCTACGAGCAGTACTTC
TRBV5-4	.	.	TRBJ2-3	CASSLAGRGADTQYF	TGTGCCAGCAGCTTGGCCGGCAGGGGGGCTGATACGCAGTATTTT
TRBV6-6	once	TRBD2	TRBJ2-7	CASSYPPGGPEQYF	TGTGCCAGCAGTTACCCTCCGGGAGGGCCCGAGCAGTACTTC
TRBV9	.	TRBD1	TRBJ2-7	CASSAGQVLTYEQYF	TGTGCCAGCAGCGCGGGACAGGTCCTTACCTACGAGCAGTACTTC
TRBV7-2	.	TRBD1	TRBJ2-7	CASRGQGFGEQYF	TGTGCCAGCAGGGGACAGGGGTTTGGCGAGCAGTACTTC
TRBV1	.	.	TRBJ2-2	CTSSQAGRMTSGTTGALDTGELFF	TGCACCAGCAGCCAAGCCGGCAGGATGACTAGCGGGACAACCGGTGCGTTGGACACCGGGGAGCTGTTTTTT
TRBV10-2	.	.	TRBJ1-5	CASSESSLGDQPQHF	TGCGCCAGCAGTGAGTCCTCCCTCGGAGATCAGCCCCAGCATTTT
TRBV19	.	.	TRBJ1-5	CASSIRENQPQHF	TGTGCCAGTAGTATTCGGGAAAATCAGCCCCAGCATTTT
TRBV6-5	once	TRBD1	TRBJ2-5	CASSTGAGGTQYF	TGTGCCAGCTCAACAGGGGCAGGGGGGACCCAGTACTTC
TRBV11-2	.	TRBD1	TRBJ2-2	CASSLGGGVGELFF	TGTGCCAGCAGCTTAGGAGGGGGCGTGGGGGAGCTGTTTTTT
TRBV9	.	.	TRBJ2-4	CASSVADTNIQYF	TGTGCCAGCAGCGTAGCGGACACAAACATTCAGTACTTC
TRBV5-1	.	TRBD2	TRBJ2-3	CASQGLAGPLDTQYF	TGCGCCAGCCAGGGACTAGCGGGACCTCTAGATACGCAGTATTTT
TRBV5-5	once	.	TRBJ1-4	CASSLNSLNEKLFF	TGTGCCAGCAGCTTGAACAGTCTGAATGAAAAACTGTTTTTT
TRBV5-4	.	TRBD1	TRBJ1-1	CASSNNQGARAFF	TGTGCCAGCAGTAATAACCAGGGGGCTCGGGCTTTCTTT
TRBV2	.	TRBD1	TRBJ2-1	CASSDPGQGPDEQFF	TGTGCCAGCAGTGACCCGGGACAGGGTCCCGATGAGCAGTTCTTC
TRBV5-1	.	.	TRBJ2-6	CASRRESGANVLTF	TGCGCCAGCCGGCGGGAATCCGGGGCCAACGTCCTGACTTTC
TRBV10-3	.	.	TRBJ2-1	CAISLGRGENEQFF	TGTGCCATCTCTTTGGGCAGGGGCGAGAATGAGCAGTTCTTC
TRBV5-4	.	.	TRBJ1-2	CASSLRGGGGYTF	TGTGCCAGCAGCTTGAGGGGTGGCGGCGGCTACACCTTC
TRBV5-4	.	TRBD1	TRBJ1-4	CASSPGQNEKLFF	TGTGCCAGCAGCCCGGGACAGAATGAAAAACTGTTTTTT
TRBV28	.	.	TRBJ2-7	CASSAWSTTYEQYF	TGTGCCAGCAGTGCCTGGTCGACTACCTACGAGCAGTACTTC
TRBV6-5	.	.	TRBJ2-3	CASSYSPGGGTDTQYF	TGTGCCAGCAGTTACTCCCCAGGAGGAGGCACAGATACGCAGTATTTT
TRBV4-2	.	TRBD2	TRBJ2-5	CASSHPLAGVQETQYF	TGTGCCAGCAGCCACCCCTTAGCGGGAGTCCAAGAGACCCAGTACTTC
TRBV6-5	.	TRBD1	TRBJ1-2	CASSSGTGDGYTF	TGTGCCAGCAGCTCCGGGACAGGGGATGGCTACACCTTC
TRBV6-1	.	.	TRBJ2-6	CASSERFSGANVLTF	TGTGCCAGCAGTGAACGGTTCTCTGGGGCCAACGTCCTGACTTTC
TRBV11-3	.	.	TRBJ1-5	CASSLIPGKPHQPQHF	TGTGCCAGCAGCTTAATCCCGGGGAAGCCCCATCAGCCCCAGCATTTT
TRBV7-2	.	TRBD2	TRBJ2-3	CASSSTLAGARVDTQYF	TGTGCCAGCAGCTCAACTTTAGCGGGGGCTAGGGTAGATACGCAGTATTTT
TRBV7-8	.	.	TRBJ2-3	CASSLTAGFTDTQYF	TGTGCCAGCAGCTTAACGGCAGGATTCACAGATACGCAGTATTTT
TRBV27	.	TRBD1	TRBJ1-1	CASSRTGLIFNTEAFF	TGTGCCAGCAGTCGGACAGGGCTTATATTTAACACTGAAGCTTTCTTT
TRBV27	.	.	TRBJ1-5	CASRKDINSNQPQHF	TGTGCCAGCAGGAAGGACATCAATAGCAATCAGCCCCAGCATTTT
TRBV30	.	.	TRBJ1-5	CAWSVQGWTNQPQHF	TGTGCCTGGAGTGTTCAGGGTTGGACAAATCAGCCCCAGCATTTT
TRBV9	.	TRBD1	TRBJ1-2	CASSKTGGSYGYTF	TGTGCCAGCAGTAAAACAGGGGGCTCCTATGGCTACACCTTC
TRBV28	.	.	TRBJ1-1	CASSFRQKSNTEAFF	TGTGCCAGCAGTTTTCGACAGAAAAGTAACACTGAAGCTTTCTTT
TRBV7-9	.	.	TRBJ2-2	CASSYPDGGSPTGELFF	TGTGCCAGCAGCTACCCAGATGGCGGGTCCCCCACCGGGGAGCTGTTTTTT
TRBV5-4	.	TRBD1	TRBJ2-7	CASSLVGTGLPYEQYF	TGTGCCAGCAGCTTGGTTGGGACAGGGTTACCCTACGAGCAGTACTTC
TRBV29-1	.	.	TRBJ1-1	CSVKRDYTEAFF	TGCAGCGTGAAACGGGATTACACTGAAGCTTTCTTT
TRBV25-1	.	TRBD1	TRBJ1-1	CASSESLGTGRTEAFF	TGTGCCAGCAGTGAATCCCTAGGGACAGGGAGAACTGAAGCTTTCTTT
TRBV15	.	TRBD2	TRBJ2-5	CATGAGGTETQYF	TGTGCCACCGGGGCGGGGGGGACGGAGACCCAGTACTTC
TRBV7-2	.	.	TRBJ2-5	CASSNYGQLKETQYF	TGTGCCAGCAGCAACTATGGACAGCTCAAAGAGACCCAGTACTTC
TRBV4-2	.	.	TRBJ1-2	CASSRGITDHGGYTF	TGTGCCAGCAGCCGCGGAATTACGGACCACGGAGGTTACACCTTC
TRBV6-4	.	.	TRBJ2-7	CASSAHQPSYSYEQYF	TGTGCCAGCAGTGCCCATCAACCCTCCTACTCCTACGAGCAGTACTTC
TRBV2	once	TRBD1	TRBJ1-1	CASRDRGYEAFF	TGTGCCAGCAGGGACAGGGGATATGAAGCTTTCTTT
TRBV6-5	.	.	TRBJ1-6	CASSLSQGGNSPLHF	TGTGCCAGCAGTTTAAGTCAGGGAGGGAATTCACCCCTCCACTTT
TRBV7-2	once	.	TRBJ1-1	CASSSTFQGTEAFF	TGTGCCAGCAGCTCGACTTTCCAGGGCACTGAAGCTTTCTTT
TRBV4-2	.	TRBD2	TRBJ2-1	CASSQDSGSSYNEQFF	TGTGCCAGCAGCCAAGACAGCGGGAGCTCCTACAATGAGCAGTTCTTC
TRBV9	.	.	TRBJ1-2	CASSVDPGSVGYTF	TGTGCCAGCAGCGTAGATCCAGGGTCAGTCGGCTACACCTTC
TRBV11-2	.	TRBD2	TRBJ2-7	CASSLRGGEQYF	TGTGCCAGCAGCTTACGGGGGGGCGAGCAGTACTTC
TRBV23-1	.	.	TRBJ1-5	CASSQSSRIGNQPQHF	TGCGCCAGCAGTCAATCGAGCAGGATTGGCAATCAGCCCCAGCATTTT
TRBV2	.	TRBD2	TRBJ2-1	CASSELAGGRDEQFF	TGTGCCAGCAGCGAACTAGCGGGGGGGCGGGATGAGCAGTTCTTC
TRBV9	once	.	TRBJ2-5	CASSAGGETQYF	TGTGCCAGCAGCGCCGGAGGAGAGACCCAGTACTTC
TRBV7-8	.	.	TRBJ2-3	CASSLPPSNTDTQYF	TGTGCCAGCAGCTTACCCCCAAGCAACACAGATACGCAGTATTTT
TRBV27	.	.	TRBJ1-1	CASSLAAAVVGTEAFF	TGTGCCAGCAGTTTAGCGGCGGCTGTTGTGGGCACTGAAGCTTTCTTT
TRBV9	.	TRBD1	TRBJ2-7	CASSVGQGPYEQYF	TGTGCCAGCAGCGTAGGACAGGGACCCTACGAGCAGTACTTC